The 20 T cell receptor beta chains presented below share a single source sample, sequenced in a study of blood T cell repertoires in COVID-19. Here immunoSEQ multiplex PCR was the method, and the copy in TCRdb shows in-frame clones only, minus some. The table lists a few hundred thousand clones, 65% to 90% of them singletons, with roughly 7.8% in the top ten. The material sequenced was peripheral blood. The source is a human donor in a cohort sampled during active COVID-19.

As concerns this clone: The identical CDR3 is also encoded by other nucleotide sequences in the sample. This chain connects TRBV7-3 to TRBJ2-2; D not certain. Trimming left V 1 base short and J 1 base short, with 4 bases between. The CDR3 is made up of 14 amino acids. The germline gives CDR1 SGHTA, CDR2 FQGTGA. CDR3 amino acids: CASSLIVNTGELFF. DNA of the CDR3: TGTGCCAGCAGCTTAATCGTGAACACCGGGGAGCTGTTTTTT.

This chain uses TRBV4-1 with TRBJ2-7, with 8 nucleotides matching TRBD1. This CDR3 has 16 residues. V lost 3 bases and J lost 6; bases outside the gene matches: 13. CDR1 is MGHRA, CDR2 YSYEKL, per germline. The CDR3 nucleotides are TGCGCCAGCAGCCACAATACAGGGGGTTGGCTTGGCGAGCAGTACTTC. Translation gives CASSHNTGGWLGEQYF.

The chain carries TRBV10-2 and TRBJ1-5; D gene ambiguous. The CDR3 has 11 residues. The ends were cut back, 3 bases at V and 9 bases at J, with 6 bases in the middle. Germline CDR1 WSHSY, CDR2 SAAADI. The CDR3 DNA follows: TGCGCCAGCAGTGAAGGAGGGCCCCAGCATTTT. This gives the protein CASSEGGPQHF.

The genes are TRBV18 and TRBJ1-3; a weak D match, TRBD1 (6 bases). CDR3 length equals 14 residues. Germline V gene data show CDR1 as KGHSH and CDR2 as LQKENI. The germline V and J ends were trimmed by 9 bases and 2 bases, with 14 bases remaining between them. DNA for the CDR3: TGTGCCAGAAAAACGGGACAAACTGGAAACACCATATATTTT. Encoded protein: CARKTGQTGNTIYF. The full variable domain, with the rest looked up from reference TRBV18 and TRBJ1-3, is NAGVMQNPRHLVRRRGQEARLRCSPMKGHSHVYWYRQLPEEGLKFMVYLQKENIIDESGMPKERFSAEFPKEGPSILRIQQVVRGDSAAYFCARKTGQTGNTIYFGEGSWLTVV.

J is TRBJ2-3 and V is TRBV12-3 or TRBV12-4, with TRBD1 matching 8 bases. The CDR3 loop spans 13 amino acids. The trim removed 6 bases at V and 12 bases at J, leaving 11 bases unmatched. This CDR3 reads CASSLTPGTGQYF. The CDR3 nucleotides are TGTGCCAGCAGCCTTACGCCCGGGACAGGACAGTATTTT.

The rearrangement uses TRBV19 and TRBJ1-1; D ambiguous. Germline V gene sequence: CDR1 LNHDA, CDR2 SQIVND (reference sequence). CDR3 length: 14 amino acids. The germline V and J ends were trimmed by 0 bases and 5 bases, with 10 bases remaining between them. DNA for the CDR3: TGTGCCAGTAGTATAGATCGAGGTGGGACTGAAGCTTTCTTT. Protein: CASSIDRGGTEAFF.

Points on this clone: The identical CDR3 is also encoded by other nucleotide sequences in the sample. The chain couples TRBV5-1 to TRBJ2-1; D uncertain. The germline gives CDR1 SGHRS, CDR2 YFSETQ. The V end lost 4 bases, the J end lost 5 bases, and 7 bases lay between the germline ends. The CDR3 extends over 12 amino acids. The CDR3 nucleotides are TGCGCCAGCAGCCTTAGTAACAATGAGCAGTTCTTC. It specifies CASSLSNNEQFF.

The genes are TRBV9 and TRBJ2-5; D is possibly TRBD2 (6 bases). The V and J ends lost 0 bases and 2 bases respectively, with 11 bases between them. The germline V gene encodes CDR1 SGDLS and CDR2 YYNGEE. The CDR3 covers 15 residues. CDR3 in DNA: TGTGCCAGCAGCGTAGGTGTGGGGGGACAAGAGACCCAGTACTTC. As protein: CASSVGVGGQETQYF.

This clone was seen a few times. V usage is TRBV30 and J usage is TRBJ1-1; D is unresolved. Germline loops: CDR1 GTSNPN, CDR2 SVGIG (reference sequence). The CDR3 sequence is 17 residues long. V was trimmed by 4 bases and J by 0 bases, leaving 21 bases between them. The DNA of the CDR3 is TGTGCCTGGAAAATACCATCCCCGACTTGGGTGAACACTGAAGCTTTCTTT. Encoded protein: CAWKIPSPTWVNTEAFF.

The chain is built from TRBV24-1 and TRBJ1-2, with 8 bases fitting TRBD1. J was trimmed by 1 base and V by 3 bases; bases with no gene match: 3. Germline lookup yields CDR1 KGHDR and CDR2 SFDVKD. The CDR3 totals 15 residues. The CDR3 loop is CATSDRQGFNYGYTF. DNA of the CDR3: TGTGCCACCAGTGATCGACAGGGGTTTAACTATGGCTACACCTTC.

V and J are TRBV2 and TRBJ1-1, with unresolved D. V was cut by 4 bases and J by 0 bases, with 9 bases left in between. Germline lookup yields CDR1 SNHLY and CDR2 FYNNEI. This CDR3 is 14 amino acids long. CDR3 amino acids: CASSVGRLNTEAFF. The CDR3 nucleotides read TGTGCCAGCAGTGTGGGCAGGCTGAACACTGAAGCTTTCTTT.

The chain recombines TRBV3-1 (or the pseudogene TRBV3-2) with TRBJ2-2; TRBD2 aligns across 12 bases. V gave up 1 base and J gave up 4 bases; unmatched junction bases: 1. The CDR3 spans 16 residues. The germline V gene has CDR1 LGHDT and CDR2 YNNKEL (reference sequence). The CDR3 DNA reads TGTGCCAGCAGCCAAGGACTAGCGGGGGTCACCGGGGAGCTGTTTTTT. Translating gives CASSQGLAGVTGELFF.

This chain uses TRBV30 with TRBJ2-7; D is ambiguous. From germline, CDR1 is GTSNPN and CDR2 SVGIG (reference sequence). V was trimmed by 0 bases and J by 2 bases, leaving 14 bases between them. The CDR3 runs 15 residues. The CDR3 DNA is TGTGCCTGGAGTGTATTCCGGGTTACTACCTACGAGCAGTACTTC. This gives the protein CAWSVFRVTTYEQYF.

J is TRBJ1-1 and V is TRBV7-9; tentative D call: TRBD1 (5 bases). This CDR3 contains 14 residues. Germline V gene lookup returns CDR1 SEHNR and CDR2 FQNEAQ (reference sequence). The V and J ends lost 5 bases and 1 base respectively, with 11 bases between them. The CDR3 nucleotides read TGTGCCAGCAGCCCGGGGGAGTGGAACACTGAAGCTTTCTTT. Translation gives CASSPGEWNTEAFF.

The chain employs TRBV6-5 and TRBJ1-3; D remains unclear. Germline V CDR1 and CDR2: MNHEY, SVGAGI. The CDR3 length is 16 residues. Deletions cut 3 bases from V and 0 bases from J, with 12 bases between. The CDR3 coding sequence is TGTGCCAGCAGTTATGCAGGTGGTTTCTCTGGAAACACCATATATTTT. The encoded protein is CASSYAGGFSGNTIYF.

The chain uses TRBV11-3 and TRBJ2-2, with 10 nucleotides matching TRBD2. J was trimmed by 4 bases and V by 11 bases; bases with no gene match: 10. The V gene's germline CDR1 is SGHNT and CDR2 YENEEA. The CDR3 is 15 amino acids. The DNA of the CDR3 is TGTGCCTCGGGGAGCGGGGGGGTAGGCACCGGGGAGCTGTTTTTT. Protein product: CASGSGGVGTGELFF.

J is TRBJ2-5 and V is TRBV6-6; D is unresolved. This CDR3 has 11 amino acids. CDR1 and CDR2 (germline): MNHNY, SVGAGI (reference sequence). Trimming took 5 bases from V and 6 from J, leaving 7 bases between them. The CDR3 nucleotides are TGTGCCAGCAGTACATCCCAGACCCAGTACTTC. Amino acid sequence: CASSTSQTQYF.

Here the CDR3 DNA reads TGTGCCTGGAGTCCCAGGGCAGGTGGAAACACCATATATTTT. Protein product: CAWSPRAGGNTIYF. The J gene is TRBJ1-3, the V gene TRBV30; perhaps TRBD1 as D (5 bases). CDR1 is GTSNPN and CDR2 is SVGIG in the germline V gene (reference sequence). Deletions cut 2 bases from V and 3 bases from J, with 11 bases between. The length of the CDR3 is 14 residues. Using reference TRBV30 and TRBJ1-3 for the parts outside the CDR3, the full variable domain is SQTIHQWPATLVQPVGSPLSLECTVEGTSNPNLYWYRQAAGRGLQLLFYSVGIGQISSEVPQNLSASRPQDRQFILSSKKLLLSDSGFYLCAWSPRAGGNTIYFGEGSWLTVV.

The chain links TRBV28 to TRBJ1-6; 8 bases fit TRBD1. Germline CDR1 MDHEN, CDR2 SYDVKM. V shed 7 bases, J shed 10 bases, and the junction held 9 bases outside the gene matches. The CDR3 is 14 amino acids. The CDR3, as DNA: TGTGCCAGCAAACCGGGACAGGTTTACTCACCCCTCCACTTT. Translated: CASKPGQVYSPLHF.

This chain links TRBV3-1 (or the pseudogene TRBV3-2) with TRBJ1-5, with unresolved D. This CDR3 has 13 amino acids. Germline V CDR1 and CDR2: LGHDT, YNNKEL (reference sequence). The germline V and J ends were trimmed by 2 bases and 7 bases, with 9 bases remaining between them. The DNA for the CDR3 is TGTGCCAGCAGCCAACGGGGAGAACAGCCCCAGCATTTT. Translated: CASSQRGEQPQHF.